This TCR beta chain was obtained from a study of blood T cell repertoires in COVID-19. CDR3 length: 14 amino acids. The V gene lost 6 bases and the J gene lost 0 bases, with 13 bases spanning the gap. Germline V gene lookup returns CDR1 SQVTM and CDR2 ANQGSEA. TCRdb's copy holds only in-frame clones and misses some; the assay was immunoSEQ multiplex PCR. The profile shows under 150,000 clones, roughly four fifths of them singletons. The rearrangement uses TRBV29-1 and TRBJ2-3; no clear D. The sequenced sample consisted of peripheral blood. This clonotype was sampled from a woman older than 75 in a cohort sampled during active or convalescent COVID-19. Here the CDR3 DNA reads TGCAGCGTCAAACTGAGGCCTAGCACAGATACGCAGTATTTT. It translates to CSVKLRPSTDTQYF.